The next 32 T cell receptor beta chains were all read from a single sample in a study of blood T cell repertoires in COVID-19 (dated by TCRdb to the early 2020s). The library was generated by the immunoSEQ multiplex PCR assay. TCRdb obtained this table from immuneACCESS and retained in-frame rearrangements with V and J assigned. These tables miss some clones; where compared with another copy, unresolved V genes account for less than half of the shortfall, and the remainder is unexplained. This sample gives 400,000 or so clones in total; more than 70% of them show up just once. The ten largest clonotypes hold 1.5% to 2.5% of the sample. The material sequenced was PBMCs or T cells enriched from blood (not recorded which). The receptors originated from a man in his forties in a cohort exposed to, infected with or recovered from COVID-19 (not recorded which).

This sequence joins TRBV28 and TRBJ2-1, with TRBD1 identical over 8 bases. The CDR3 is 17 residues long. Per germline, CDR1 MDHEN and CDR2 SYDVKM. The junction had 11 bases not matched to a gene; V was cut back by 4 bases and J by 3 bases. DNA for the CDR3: TGTGCCAGCAGTTACAGGGGGTTGGGGGAGAACTACAATGAGCAGTTCTTC. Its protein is CASSYRGLGENYNEQFF.

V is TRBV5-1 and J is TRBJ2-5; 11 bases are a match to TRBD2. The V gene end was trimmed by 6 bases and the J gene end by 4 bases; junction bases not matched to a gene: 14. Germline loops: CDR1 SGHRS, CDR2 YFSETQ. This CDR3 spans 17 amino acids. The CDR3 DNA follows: TGCGCCAGCACCCCCACTAGCGGGAGTCCGAGGGGAGAGACCCAGTACTTC. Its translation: CASTPTSGSPRGETQYF.

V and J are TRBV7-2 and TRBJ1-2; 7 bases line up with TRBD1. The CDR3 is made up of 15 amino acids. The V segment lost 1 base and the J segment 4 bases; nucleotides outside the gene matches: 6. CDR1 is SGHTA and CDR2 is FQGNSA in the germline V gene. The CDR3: CASSLERGPAYGYTF. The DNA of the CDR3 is TGTGCCAGCAGCTTAGAGAGGGGGCCCGCCTATGGCTACACCTTC.

The CDR3 nucleotides are TGTGCCAGTAGTTCCTACAGGGACATCACGAACACTGAAGCTTTCTTT. Its translation is CASSSYRDITNTEAFF. The chain joins TRBV19 to TRBJ1-1; the D gene is possibly TRBD1 (6 bases). Germline V gene data show CDR1 as LNHDA and CDR2 as SQIVND (reference sequence). V was cut by 5 bases and J by 1 base, with 17 bases left in between. This CDR3 spans 16 amino acids.

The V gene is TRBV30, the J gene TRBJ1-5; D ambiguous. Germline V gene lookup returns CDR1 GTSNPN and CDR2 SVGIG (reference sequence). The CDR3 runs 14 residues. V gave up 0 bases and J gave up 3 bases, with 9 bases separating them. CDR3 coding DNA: TGTGCCTGGAGTGTATTGACATCCAATCAGCCCCAGCATTTT. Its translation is CAWSVLTSNQPQHF.

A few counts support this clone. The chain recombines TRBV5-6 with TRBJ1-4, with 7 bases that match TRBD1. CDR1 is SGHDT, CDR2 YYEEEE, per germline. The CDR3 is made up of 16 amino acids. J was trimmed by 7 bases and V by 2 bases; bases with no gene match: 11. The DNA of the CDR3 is TGTGCCAGCAGCTTCCGACAGGGAAGGGGAGCTGAAAAACTGTTTTTT. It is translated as CASSFRQGRGAEKLFF.

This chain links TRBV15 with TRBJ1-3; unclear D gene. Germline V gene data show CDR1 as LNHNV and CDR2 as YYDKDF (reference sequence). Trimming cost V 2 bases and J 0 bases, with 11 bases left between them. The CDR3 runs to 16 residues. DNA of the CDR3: TGTGCCACCAGCAGAAACCTAGTAGGCTCTGGAAACACCATATATTTT. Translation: CATSRNLVGSGNTIYF.

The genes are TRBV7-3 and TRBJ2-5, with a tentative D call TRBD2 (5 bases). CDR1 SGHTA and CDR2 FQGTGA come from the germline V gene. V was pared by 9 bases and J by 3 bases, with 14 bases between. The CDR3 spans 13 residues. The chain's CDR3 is CASAGNPEETQYF. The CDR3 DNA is TGTGCCAGTGCCGGGAACCCAGAAGAGACCCAGTACTTC.

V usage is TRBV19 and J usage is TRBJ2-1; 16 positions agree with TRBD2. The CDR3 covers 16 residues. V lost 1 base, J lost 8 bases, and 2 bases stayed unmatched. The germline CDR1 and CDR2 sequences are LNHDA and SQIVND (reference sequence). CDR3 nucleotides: TGTGCCAGTAGTATAGGCGGGACTAGCGGGAGGGATGAGCAGTTCTTC. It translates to CASSIGGTSGRDEQFF.

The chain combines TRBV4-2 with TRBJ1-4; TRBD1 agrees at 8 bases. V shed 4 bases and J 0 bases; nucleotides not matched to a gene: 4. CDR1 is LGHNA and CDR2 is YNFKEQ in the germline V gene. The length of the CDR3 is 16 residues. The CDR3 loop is CASSPGGSATNEKLFF. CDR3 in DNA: TGTGCCAGCAGCCCAGGGGGCTCTGCAACTAATGAAAAACTGTTTTTT.

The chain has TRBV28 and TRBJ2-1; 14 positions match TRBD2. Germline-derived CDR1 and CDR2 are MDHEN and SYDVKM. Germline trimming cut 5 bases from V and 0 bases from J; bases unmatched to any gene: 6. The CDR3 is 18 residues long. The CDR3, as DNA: TGTGCCAGCAGTCCCCTGGGACTAGCGGGAGACTCCTACAATGAGCAGTTCTTC. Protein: CASSPLGLAGDSYNEQFF.

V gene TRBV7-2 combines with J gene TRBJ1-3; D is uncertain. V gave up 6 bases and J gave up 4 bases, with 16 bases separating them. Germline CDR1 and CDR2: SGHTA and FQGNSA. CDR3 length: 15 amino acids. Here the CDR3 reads CASRNRHSGGNTIYF. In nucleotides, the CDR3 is TGTGCCAGCAGGAACAGACACTCTGGGGGAAACACCATATATTTT.

The CDR3 reads CASSLGLAGVYNEQFF. The CDR3 bases are TGTGCCAGCAGCTTAGGACTAGCGGGAGTGTACAATGAGCAGTTCTTC. This rearrangement joins TRBV11-3 to TRBJ2-1; TRBD2 matches 12 bases. From germline, CDR1 is SGHNT and CDR2 YENEEA. This CDR3 is built from 16 residues. V shed 1 base and J 4 bases; nucleotides not matched to a gene: 2.

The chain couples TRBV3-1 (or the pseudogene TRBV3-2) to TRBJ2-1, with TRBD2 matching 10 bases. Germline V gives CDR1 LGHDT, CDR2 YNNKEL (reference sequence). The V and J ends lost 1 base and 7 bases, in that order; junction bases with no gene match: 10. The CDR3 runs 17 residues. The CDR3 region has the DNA TGTGCCAGCAGCCAAGGATACCTAGCGGGAGTATTGAATGAGCAGTTCTTC. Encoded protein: CASSQGYLAGVLNEQFF.

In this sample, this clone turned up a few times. In DNA, the CDR3 is TGTGCCTGGAGTGTGGGGGGGACTTCCTACGAGCAGTACTTC. Translated: CAWSVGGTSYEQYF. The chain carries TRBV30 and TRBJ2-7; TRBD2 aligns across 7 bases. Germline V lookup: CDR1 GTSNPN, CDR2 SVGIG (reference sequence). CDR3 length equals 14 residues. V trimming: 0 bases; J trimming: 1 base; junction bases outside the gene matches: 3.

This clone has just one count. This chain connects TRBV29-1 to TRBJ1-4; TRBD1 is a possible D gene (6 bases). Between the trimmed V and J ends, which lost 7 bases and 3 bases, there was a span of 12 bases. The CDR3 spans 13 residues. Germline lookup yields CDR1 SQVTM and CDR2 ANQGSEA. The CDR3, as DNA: TGCAGCGCGAGACAGGTCGCTAATGAAAAACTGTTTTTT. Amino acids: CSARQVANEKLFF.

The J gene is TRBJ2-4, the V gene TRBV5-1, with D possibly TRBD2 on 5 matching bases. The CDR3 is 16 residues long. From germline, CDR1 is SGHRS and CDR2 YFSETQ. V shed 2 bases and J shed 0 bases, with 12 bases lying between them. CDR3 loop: CASSFSVLLAKNIQYF. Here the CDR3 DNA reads TGCGCCAGCAGCTTTAGCGTTTTGTTAGCCAAAAACATTCAGTACTTC.

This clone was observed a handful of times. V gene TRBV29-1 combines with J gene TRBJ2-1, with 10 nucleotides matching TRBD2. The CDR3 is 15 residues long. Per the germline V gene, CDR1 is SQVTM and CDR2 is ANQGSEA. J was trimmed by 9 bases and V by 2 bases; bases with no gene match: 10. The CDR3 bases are TGCAGCGTTGAATGGTCAGCGGGAGGGTTTGGTGAGCAGTTCTTC. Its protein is CSVEWSAGGFGEQFF.

The CDR3 is CASSQPSGTGPFQDYGYTF. The CDR3 coding sequence is TGCGCCAGCAGCCAACCTTCCGGGACAGGGCCCTTCCAAGACTATGGCTACACCTTC. The J gene is TRBJ1-2, the V gene TRBV4-1; 9 nucleotides align to TRBD1. J lost 3 bases, V lost 2 bases, and 16 bases had no gene match. This CDR3 is 19 amino acids long. Germline assignment: CDR1 MGHRA and CDR2 YSYEKL.

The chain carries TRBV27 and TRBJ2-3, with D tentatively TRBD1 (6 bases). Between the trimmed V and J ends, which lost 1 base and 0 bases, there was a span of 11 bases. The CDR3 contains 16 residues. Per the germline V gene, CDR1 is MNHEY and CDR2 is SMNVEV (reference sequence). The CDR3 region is CASSLYTGSSTDTQYF. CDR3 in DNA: TGTGCCAGCAGTTTATATACAGGGTCGAGCACAGATACGCAGTATTTT.

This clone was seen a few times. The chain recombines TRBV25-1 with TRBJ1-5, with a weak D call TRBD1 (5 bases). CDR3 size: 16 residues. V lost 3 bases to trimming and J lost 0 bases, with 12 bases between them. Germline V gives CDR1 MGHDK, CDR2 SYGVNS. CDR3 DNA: TGTGCCAGCAGTGATGGTAAAGGGGTTAGCAATCAGCCCCAGCATTTT. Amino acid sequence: CASSDGKGVSNQPQHF.

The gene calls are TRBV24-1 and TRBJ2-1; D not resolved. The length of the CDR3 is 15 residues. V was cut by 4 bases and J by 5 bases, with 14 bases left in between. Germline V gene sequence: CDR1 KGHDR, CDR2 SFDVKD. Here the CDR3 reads CATSDPLLAHNEQFF. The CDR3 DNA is TGTGCCACCAGTGACCCGCTACTCGCCCACAATGAGCAGTTCTTC.

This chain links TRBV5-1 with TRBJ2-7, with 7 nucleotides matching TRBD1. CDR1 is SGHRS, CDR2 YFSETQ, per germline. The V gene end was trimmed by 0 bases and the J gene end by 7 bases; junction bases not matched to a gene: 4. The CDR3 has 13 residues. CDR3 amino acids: CASSLEQGWEQYF. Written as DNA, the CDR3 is TGCGCCAGCAGCTTGGAACAGGGGTGGGAGCAGTACTTC. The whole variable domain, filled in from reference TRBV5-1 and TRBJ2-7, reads KAGVTQTPRYLIKTRGQQVTLSCSPISGHRSVSWYQQTPGQGLQFLFEYFSETQRNKGNFPGRFSGRQFSNSRSEMNVSTLELGDSALYLCASSLEQGWEQYFGPGTRLTVT.

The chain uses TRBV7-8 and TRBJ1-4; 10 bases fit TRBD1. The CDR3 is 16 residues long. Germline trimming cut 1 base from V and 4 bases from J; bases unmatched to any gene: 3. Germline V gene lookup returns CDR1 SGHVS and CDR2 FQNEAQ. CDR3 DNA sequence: TGTGCCAGCAGCTTAGTCGGGACAGGGGATAATGAAAAACTGTTTTTT. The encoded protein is CASSLVGTGDNEKLFF.

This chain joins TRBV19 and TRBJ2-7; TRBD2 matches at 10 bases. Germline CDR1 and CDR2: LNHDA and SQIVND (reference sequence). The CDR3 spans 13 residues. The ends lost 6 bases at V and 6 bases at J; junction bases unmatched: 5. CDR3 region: CASRTSGSAEQYF. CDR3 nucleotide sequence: TGTGCCAGTAGGACTAGCGGGTCCGCCGAGCAGTACTTC.

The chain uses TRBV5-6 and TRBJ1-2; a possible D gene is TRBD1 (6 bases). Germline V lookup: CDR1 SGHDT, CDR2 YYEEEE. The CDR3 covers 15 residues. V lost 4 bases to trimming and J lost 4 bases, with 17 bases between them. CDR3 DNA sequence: TGTGCCAGCAGCCCAGGACGGGGGGCGTCCTATGGCTACACCTTC. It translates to CASSPGRGASYGYTF.

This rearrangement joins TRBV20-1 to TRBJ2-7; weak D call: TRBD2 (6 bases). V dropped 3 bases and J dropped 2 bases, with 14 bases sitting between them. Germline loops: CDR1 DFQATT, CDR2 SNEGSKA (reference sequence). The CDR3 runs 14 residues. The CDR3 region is CSASRSAGPYEQYF. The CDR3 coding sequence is TGCAGTGCTAGTCGTTCAGCGGGTCCCTACGAGCAGTACTTC.

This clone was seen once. In DNA form, the CDR3 reads TGCGCCAGCAGCCGGGACAGCCCTAATGAAAAACTGTTTTTT. It is translated as CASSRDSPNEKLFF. The V gene is TRBV5-1, the J gene TRBJ1-4; TRBD1 matches 7 bases. This CDR3 has 14 amino acids. Trimming at V came to 4 bases and at J to 3 bases, leaving 3 bases not matched to a gene. The germline V gene encodes CDR1 SGHRS and CDR2 YFSETQ.

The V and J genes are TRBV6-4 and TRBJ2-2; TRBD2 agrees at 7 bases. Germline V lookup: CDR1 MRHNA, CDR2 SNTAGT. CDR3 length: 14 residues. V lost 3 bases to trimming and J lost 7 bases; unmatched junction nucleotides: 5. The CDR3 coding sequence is TGTGCCAGCAGTGAAAGGTCTAGCGGCGGGGAGCTGTTTTTT. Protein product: CASSERSSGGELFF.

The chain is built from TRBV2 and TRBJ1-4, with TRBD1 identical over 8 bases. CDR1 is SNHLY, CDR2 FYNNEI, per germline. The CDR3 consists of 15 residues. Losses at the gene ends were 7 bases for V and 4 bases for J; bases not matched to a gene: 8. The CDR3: CASITGGTLNEKLFF. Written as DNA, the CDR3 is TGTGCCAGCATCACAGGGGGAACCCTTAATGAAAAACTGTTTTTT.

In DNA form, the CDR3 reads TGTGCCAGCAGTGAACAACTGACAGGGTATGGCGAGCAGTACTTC. This translates into CASSEQLTGYGEQYF. V gene TRBV25-1 combines with J gene TRBJ2-7; the match to TRBD1 covers 7 bases. V shed 2 bases, J shed 6 bases, and the junction held 10 bases outside the gene matches. This CDR3 is 15 amino acids long. Germline CDR1 MGHDK, CDR2 SYGVNS.

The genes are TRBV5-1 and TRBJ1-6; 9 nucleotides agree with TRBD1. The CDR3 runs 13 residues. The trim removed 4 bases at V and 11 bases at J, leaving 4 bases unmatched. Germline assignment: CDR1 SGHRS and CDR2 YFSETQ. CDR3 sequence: CASSGGTGPPLHF. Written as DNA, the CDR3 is TGCGCCAGCAGCGGCGGGACAGGGCCACCCCTCCACTTT.